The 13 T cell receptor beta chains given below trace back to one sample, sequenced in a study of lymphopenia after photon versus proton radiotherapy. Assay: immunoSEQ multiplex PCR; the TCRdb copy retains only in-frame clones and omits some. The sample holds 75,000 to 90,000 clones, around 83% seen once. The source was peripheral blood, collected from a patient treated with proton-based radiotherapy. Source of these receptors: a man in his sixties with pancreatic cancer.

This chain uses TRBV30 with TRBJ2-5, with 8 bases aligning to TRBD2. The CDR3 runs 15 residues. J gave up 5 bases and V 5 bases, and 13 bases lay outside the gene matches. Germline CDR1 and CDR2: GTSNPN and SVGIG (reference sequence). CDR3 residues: CAWGRDSGMTETQYF. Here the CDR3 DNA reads TGTGCCTGGGGGCGGGATAGCGGGATGACGGAGACCCAGTACTTC.

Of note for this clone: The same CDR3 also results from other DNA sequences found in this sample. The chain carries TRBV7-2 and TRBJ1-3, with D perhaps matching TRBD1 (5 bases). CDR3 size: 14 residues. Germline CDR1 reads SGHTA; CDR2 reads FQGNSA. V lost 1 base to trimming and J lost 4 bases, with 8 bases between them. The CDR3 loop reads CASSLGGSGNTIYF. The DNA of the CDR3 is TGTGCCAGCAGCTTAGGGGGCTCCGGAAACACCATATATTTT. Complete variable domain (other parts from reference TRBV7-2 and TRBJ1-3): GAGVSQSPSNKVTEKGKDVELRCDPISGHTALYWYRQSLGQGLEFLIYFQGNSAPDKSGLPSDRFSAERTGGSVSTLTIQRTQQEDSAVYLCASSLGGSGNTIYFGEGSWLTVV.

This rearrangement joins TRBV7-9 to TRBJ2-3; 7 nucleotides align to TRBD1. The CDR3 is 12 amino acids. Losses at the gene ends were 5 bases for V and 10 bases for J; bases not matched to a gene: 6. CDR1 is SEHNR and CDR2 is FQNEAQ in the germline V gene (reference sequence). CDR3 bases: TGTGCCAGCAGCACACAGGGGTTGGCGCAGTATTTT. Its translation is CASSTQGLAQYF.

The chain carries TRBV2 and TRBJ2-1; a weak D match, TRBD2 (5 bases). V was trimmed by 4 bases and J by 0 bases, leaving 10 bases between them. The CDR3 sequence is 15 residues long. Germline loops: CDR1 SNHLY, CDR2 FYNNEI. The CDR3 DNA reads TGTGCCAGCAGTGTTGGGAGCAGCTCCTACAATGAGCAGTTCTTC. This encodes CASSVGSSSYNEQFF.

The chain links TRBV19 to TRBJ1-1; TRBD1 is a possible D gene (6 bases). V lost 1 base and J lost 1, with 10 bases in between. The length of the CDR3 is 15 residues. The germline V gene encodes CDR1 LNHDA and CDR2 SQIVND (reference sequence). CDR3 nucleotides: TGTGCCAGTAGTATAGTGCCGGGGGCGAACACTGAAGCTTTCTTT. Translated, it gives CASSIVPGANTEAFF.

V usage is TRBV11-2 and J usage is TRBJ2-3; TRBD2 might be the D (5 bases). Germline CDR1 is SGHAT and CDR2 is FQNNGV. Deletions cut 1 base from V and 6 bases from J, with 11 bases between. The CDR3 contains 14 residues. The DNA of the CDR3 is TGTGCCAGCAGCTTAGTCCCTAGCTACGATACGCAGTATTTT. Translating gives CASSLVPSYDTQYF.

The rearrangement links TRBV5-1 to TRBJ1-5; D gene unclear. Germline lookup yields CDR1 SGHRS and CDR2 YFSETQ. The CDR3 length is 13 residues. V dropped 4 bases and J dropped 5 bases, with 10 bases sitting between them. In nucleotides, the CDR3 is TGCGCCAGCAGCACGGAGGTGGATCAGCCCCAGCATTTT. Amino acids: CASSTEVDQPQHF.

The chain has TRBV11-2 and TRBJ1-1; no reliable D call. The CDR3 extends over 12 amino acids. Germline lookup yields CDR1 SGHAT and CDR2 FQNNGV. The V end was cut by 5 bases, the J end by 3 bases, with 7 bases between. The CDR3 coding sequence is TGTGCCAGCAGCAGAATGGACACTGAAGCTTTCTTT. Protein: CASSRMDTEAFF. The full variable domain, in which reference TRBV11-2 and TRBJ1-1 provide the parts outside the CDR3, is EAGVAQSPRYKIIEKRQSVAFWCNPISGHATLYWYQQILGQGPKLLIQFQNNGVVDDSQLPKDRFSAERLKGVDSTLKIQPAKLEDSAVYLCASSRMDTEAFFGQGTRLTVV.

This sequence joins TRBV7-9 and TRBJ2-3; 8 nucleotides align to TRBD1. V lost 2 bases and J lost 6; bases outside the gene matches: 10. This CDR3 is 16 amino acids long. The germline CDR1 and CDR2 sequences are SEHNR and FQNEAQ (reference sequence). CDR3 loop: CASSLMGQARTDTQYF. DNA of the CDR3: TGTGCCAGCAGCTTAATGGGACAGGCCCGGACCGATACGCAGTATTTT.

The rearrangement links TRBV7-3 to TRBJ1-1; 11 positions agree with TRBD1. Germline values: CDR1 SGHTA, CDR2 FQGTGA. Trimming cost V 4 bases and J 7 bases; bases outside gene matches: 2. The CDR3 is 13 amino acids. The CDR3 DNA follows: TGTGCCAGCAGCTGGACAGGGGGCCTTGAAGCTTTCTTT. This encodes CASSWTGGLEAFF.

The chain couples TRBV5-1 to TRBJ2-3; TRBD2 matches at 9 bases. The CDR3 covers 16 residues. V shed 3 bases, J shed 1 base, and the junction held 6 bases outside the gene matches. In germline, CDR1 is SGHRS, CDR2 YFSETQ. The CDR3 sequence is CASSSRAGGGTDTQYF. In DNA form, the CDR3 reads TGCGCCAGCAGCTCGCGTGCGGGAGGGGGCACAGATACGCAGTATTTT. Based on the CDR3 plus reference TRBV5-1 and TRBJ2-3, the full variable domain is KAGVTQTPRYLIKTRGQQVTLSCSPISGHRSVSWYQQTPGQGLQFLFEYFSETQRNKGNFPGRFSGRQFSNSRSEMNVSTLELGDSALYLCASSSRAGGGTDTQYFGPGTRLTVL.

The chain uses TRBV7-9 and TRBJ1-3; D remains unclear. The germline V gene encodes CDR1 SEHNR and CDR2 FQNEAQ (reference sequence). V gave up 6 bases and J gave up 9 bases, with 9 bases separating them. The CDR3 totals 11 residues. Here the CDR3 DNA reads TGTGCCAGCAGTTCGCCCAGCACCATATATTTT. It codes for CASSSPSTIYF.

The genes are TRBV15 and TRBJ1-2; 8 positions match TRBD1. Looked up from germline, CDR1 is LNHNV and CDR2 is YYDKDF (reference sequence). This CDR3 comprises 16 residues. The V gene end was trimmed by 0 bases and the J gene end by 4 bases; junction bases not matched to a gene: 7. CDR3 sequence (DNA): TGTGCCACCAGCAGAGATCGTGGACAGGGAGGCTATGGCTACACCTTC. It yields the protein CATSRDRGQGGYGYTF.